These 2 T cell receptor beta chains originate from one sample sequenced in a study of CD8 T cells in Susac syndrome. The RNA, about 0.45 to 1 ug, was put through reverse transcription using random hexamers. One entry per CDR3 protein, called by TCRdb with MiXCR from the immunoSEQ multiplex PCR reads. Seen here are 120,000 to 150,000 distinct CDR3 sequences, about 93% observed once, and the top ten hold around 0.29%. Sequenced material: CD8+ T cells from PBMCs. The source of these receptors is a human donor in good health.

This chain uses TRBV7-8 with TRBJ1-1; D is possibly TRBD1 (5 bases). The CDR3 has 15 residues. Germline V gene lookup returns CDR1 SGHVS and CDR2 FQNEAQ. V shed 5 bases and J shed 0 bases, with 13 bases lying between them. CDR3 bases: TGTGCCAGCAGCCCTCGGACACACATGAACACTGAAGCTTTCTTT. As protein: CASSPRTHMNTEAFF.

This rearrangement joins TRBV7-9 to TRBJ2-1; no reliable D call. The V and J ends lost 3 bases and 0 bases respectively, with 9 bases between them. Germline V gives CDR1 SEHNR, CDR2 FQNEAQ (reference sequence). This CDR3 is built from 15 residues. As DNA, the CDR3 is TGTGCCAGCAGCTTTCCCGGTATCTCCTACAATGAGCAGTTCTTC. It encodes CASSFPGISYNEQFF.